This TCR beta chain was identified during a study of blood T cell repertoires in COVID-19. As for the study in general: Samples of COVID-19 (acute and convalescent) were obtained from the United States, Italy and Spain.

Germline CDR1 is MNHEY and CDR2 is SVGEGT. CDR3 length equals 12 residues. The V end lost 2 bases, the J end lost 11 bases, and 12 bases lay between the germline ends. Libraries were prepared by immunoSEQ multiplex PCR; TCRdb keeps only in-frame clonotypes and omits some of them. This repertoire shows fewer than 80,000 clones, almost 90% found once; its top ten account for roughly 2.5%. The chain carries TRBV6-2 or TRBV6-3 and TRBJ1-1, with D perhaps matching TRBD1 (5 bases). The sequenced sample consisted of peripheral blood. This TCR derives from a human donor in a cohort sampled during active COVID-19. The CDR3 DNA sequence: TGTGCCAGCAGTTACGTAGCACAGGCCGCTTTCTTT. This translates into CASSYVAQAAFF.